This T cell receptor beta chain was sequenced in a study of early T cells in non-severe SARS-CoV-2 infection. This clonotype was picked up a small number of times. Its antigen is as yet unknown. Each cDNA molecule carried a unique molecular identifier. From the 5' RACE reads, TCRdb called clonotypes with MiXCR, one entry per CDR3 protein. This sample has 55,000 to 70,000 distinct CDR3 sequences, with 4.6% found just once. CDR1 and CDR2 (germline): LGHNT, FRNRAP. There are 14 residues in the CDR3. Trimming shortened V by 5 bases and J by 2 bases, and 9 bases separated the two germline ends. Study findings and constraints: Comparison of clonotypes with VDJdb favored anti-spike CD8 responses while missing private and CD4 specificities.

Here the sequenced sample was whole blood, taken at baseline. The V call is TRBV12-5, the J call TRBJ2-2; D tentatively fits TRBD1 or TRBD2 (5 bases each). This receptor was identified in an adult who was a healthcare worker with PCR-confirmed SARS-CoV-2 infection or an uninfected control (not recorded which). The donor label of this sample is uncertain. CDR3 protein: CASGGDGNTGELFF. In nucleotides, the CDR3 is TGTGCTAGTGGTGGGGACGGCAACACCGGGGAGCTGTTTTTT.